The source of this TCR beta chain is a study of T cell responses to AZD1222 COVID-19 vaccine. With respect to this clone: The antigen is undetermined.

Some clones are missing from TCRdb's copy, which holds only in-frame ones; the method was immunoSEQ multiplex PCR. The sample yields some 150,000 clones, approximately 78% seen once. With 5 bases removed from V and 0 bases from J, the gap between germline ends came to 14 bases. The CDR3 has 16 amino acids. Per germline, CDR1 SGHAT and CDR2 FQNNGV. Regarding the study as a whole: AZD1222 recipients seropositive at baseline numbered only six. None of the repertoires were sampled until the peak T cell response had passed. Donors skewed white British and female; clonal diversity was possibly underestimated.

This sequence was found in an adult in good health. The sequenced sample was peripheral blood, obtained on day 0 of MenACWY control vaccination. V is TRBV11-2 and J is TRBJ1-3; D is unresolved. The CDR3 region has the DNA TGTGCCAGCAGCCTCACTCGACCGAACTCTGGAAACACCATATATTTT. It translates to CASSLTRPNSGNTIYF.